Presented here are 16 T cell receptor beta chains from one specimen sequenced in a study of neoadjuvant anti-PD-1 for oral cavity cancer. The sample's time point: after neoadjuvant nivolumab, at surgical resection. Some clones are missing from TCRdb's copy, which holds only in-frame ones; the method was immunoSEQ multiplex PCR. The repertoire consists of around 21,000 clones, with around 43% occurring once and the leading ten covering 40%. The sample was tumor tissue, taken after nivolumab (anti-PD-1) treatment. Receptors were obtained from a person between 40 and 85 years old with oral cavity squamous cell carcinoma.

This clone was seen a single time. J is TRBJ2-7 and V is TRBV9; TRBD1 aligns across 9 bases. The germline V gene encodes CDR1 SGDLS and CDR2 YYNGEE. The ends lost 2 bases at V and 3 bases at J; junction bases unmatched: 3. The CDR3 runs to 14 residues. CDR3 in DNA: TGTGCCAGCAGCGTCGGGACAGGGATCTACGAGCAGTACTTC. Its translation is CASSVGTGIYEQYF.

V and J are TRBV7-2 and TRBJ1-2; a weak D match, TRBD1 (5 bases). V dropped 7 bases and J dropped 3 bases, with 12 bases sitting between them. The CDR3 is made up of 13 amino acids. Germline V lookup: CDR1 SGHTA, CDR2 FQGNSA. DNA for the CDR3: TGTGCCAGCACCGAGCAGGGTGACTATGGCTACACCTTC. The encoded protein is CASTEQGDYGYTF. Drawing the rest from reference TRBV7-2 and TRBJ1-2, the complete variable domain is GAGVSQSPSNKVTEKGKDVELRCDPISGHTALYWYRQSLGQGLEFLIYFQGNSAPDKSGLPSDRFSAERTGGSVSTLTIQRTQQEDSAVYLCASTEQGDYGYTFGSGTRLTVV.

CDR3 DNA sequence: TGTGCCAGCAGTTCCGGGACGGGGAACACTGAAGCTTTCTTT. This encodes CASSSGTGNTEAFF. This chain links TRBV5-4 with TRBJ1-1, with TRBD1 as a possible D gene (5 bases). Trimming pared 5 bases from V and 1 base from J, leaving 12 bases between. The CDR3 is 14 amino acids. Looked up from germline, CDR1 is SGHNT and CDR2 is YYREEE (reference sequence). Combining the CDR3 with reference TRBV5-4 and TRBJ1-1 gives the whole variable domain ETGVTQSPTHLIKTRGQQVTLRCSSQSGHNTVSWYQQALGQGPQFIFQYYREEENGRGNFPPRFSGLQFPNYSSELNVNALELDDSALYLCASSSGTGNTEAFFGQGTRLTVV.

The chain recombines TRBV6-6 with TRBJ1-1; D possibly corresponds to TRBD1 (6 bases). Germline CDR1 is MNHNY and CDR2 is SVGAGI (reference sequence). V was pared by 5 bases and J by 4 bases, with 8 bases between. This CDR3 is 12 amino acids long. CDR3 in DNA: TGTGCCAGCAGTAGGGGGTCCACTGAAGCTTTCTTT. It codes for CASSRGSTEAFF.

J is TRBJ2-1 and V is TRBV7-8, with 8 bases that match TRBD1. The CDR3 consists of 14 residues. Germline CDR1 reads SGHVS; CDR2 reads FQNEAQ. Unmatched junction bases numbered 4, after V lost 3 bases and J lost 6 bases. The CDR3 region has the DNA TGTGCCAGCAGCTTGTGGACAGGGATCAATGAGCAGTTCTTC. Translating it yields CASSLWTGINEQFF.

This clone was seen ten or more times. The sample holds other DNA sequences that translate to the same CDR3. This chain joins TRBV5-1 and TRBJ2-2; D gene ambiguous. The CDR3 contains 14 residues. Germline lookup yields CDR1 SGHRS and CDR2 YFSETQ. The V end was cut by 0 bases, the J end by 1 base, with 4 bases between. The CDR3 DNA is TGCGCCAGCAGCTTGGGACAGAACACCGGGGAGCTGTTTTTT. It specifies CASSLGQNTGELFF.

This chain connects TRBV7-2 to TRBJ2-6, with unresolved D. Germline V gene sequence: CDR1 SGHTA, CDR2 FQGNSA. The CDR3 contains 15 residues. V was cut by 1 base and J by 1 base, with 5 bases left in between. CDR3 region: CASSLGPSGANVLTF. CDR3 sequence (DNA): TGTGCCAGCAGCTTAGGACCTTCTGGGGCCAACGTCCTGACTTTC.

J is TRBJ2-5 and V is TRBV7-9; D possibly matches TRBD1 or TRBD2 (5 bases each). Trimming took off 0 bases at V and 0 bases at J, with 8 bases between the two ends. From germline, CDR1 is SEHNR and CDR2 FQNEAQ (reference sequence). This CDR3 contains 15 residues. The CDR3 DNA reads TGTGCCAGCAGCTTAGCGGGGACCCACCAAGAGACCCAGTACTTC. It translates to CASSLAGTHQETQYF. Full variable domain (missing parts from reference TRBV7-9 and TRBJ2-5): DTGVSQNPRHKITKRGQNVTFRCDPISEHNRLYWYRQTLGQGPEFLTYFQNEAQLEKSRLLSDRFSAERPKGSFSTLEIQRTEQGDSAMYLCASSLAGTHQETQYFGPGTRLLVL.

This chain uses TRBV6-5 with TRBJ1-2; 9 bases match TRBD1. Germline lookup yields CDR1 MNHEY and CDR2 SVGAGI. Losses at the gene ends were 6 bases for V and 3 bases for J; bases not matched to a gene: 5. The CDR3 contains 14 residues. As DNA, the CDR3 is TGTGCCAGCAGCCCGGGACAGGGCGACTATGGCTACACCTTC. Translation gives CASSPGQGDYGYTF.

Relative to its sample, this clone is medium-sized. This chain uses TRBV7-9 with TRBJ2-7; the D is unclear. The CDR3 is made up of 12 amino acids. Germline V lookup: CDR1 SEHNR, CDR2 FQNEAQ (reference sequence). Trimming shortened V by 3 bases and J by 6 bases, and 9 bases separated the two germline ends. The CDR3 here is CASSFTSGEQYF. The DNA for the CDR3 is TGTGCCAGCAGCTTTACAAGTGGCGAGCAGTACTTC.

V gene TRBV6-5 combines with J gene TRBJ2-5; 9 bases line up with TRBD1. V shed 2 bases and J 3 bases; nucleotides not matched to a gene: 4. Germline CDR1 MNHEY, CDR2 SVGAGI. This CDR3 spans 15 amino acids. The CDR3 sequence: CASSYGQGWEETQYF. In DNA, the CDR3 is TGTGCCAGCAGTTACGGACAGGGGTGGGAAGAGACCCAGTACTTC.

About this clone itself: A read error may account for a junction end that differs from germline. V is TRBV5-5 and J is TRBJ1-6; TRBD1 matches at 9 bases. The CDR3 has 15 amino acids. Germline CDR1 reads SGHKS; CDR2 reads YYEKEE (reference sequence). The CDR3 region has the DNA TGCGCCAGCAGCCAAGGGGACAGGGCAAATTCACCCCTCCACTTT. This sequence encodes CASSQGDRANSPLHF.

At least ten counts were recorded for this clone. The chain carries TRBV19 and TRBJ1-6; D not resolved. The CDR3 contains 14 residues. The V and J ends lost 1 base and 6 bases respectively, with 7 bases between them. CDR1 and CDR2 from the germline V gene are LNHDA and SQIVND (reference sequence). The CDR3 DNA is TGTGCCAGTAGTATAGGACAAATTAATTCACCCCTCCACTTT. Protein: CASSIGQINSPLHF.

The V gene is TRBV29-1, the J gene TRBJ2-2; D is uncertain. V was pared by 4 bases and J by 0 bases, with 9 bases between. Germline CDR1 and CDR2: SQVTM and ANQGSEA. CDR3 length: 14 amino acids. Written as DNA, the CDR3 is TGCAGCGTTGCCCCCCCCGCGAACACCGGGGAGCTGTTTTTT. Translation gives CSVAPPANTGELFF.

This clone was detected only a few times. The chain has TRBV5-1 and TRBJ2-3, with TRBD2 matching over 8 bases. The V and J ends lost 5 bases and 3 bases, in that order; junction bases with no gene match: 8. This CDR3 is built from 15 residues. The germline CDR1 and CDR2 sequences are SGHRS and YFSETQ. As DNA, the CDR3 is TGCGCCAGCAGTTTAAGACCGGGGGGGACAGATACGCAGTATTTT. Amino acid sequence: CASSLRPGGTDTQYF. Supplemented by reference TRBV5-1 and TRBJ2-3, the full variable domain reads KAGVTQTPRYLIKTRGQQVTLSCSPISGHRSVSWYQQTPGQGLQFLFEYFSETQRNKGNFPGRFSGRQFSNSRSEMNVSTLELGDSALYLCASSLRPGGTDTQYFGPGTRLTVL.

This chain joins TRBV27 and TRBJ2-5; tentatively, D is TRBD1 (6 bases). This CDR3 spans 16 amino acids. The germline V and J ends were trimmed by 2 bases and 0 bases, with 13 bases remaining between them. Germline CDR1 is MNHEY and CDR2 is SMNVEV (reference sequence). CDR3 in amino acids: CASSLKGTQYQETQYF. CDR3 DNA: TGTGCCAGCAGTTTAAAGGGGACACAGTACCAAGAGACCCAGTACTTC.